The following is a T cell receptor (beta chain) sequence with its context. The data are from a study of T cell responses to AZD1222 COVID-19 vaccine. Repertoires were generated with immunoSEQ multiplex PCR, while TCRdb's copy carries only in-frame clones and drops some. The table includes approximately 150,000 clones, roughly nine tenths detected once. Germline V gives CDR1 MDHEN, CDR2 SYDVKM. With V trimmed by 1 base and J by 5 bases, 7 bases remained unmatched. The CDR3 length is 16 residues. This chain uses TRBV28 with TRBJ1-1, with 10 bases lining up with TRBD1. Sequences were derived from peripheral blood, sampled on day 0 of AZD1222 vaccination. This clonotype was obtained from an adult in good health. Written as DNA, the CDR3 is TGTGCCAGCAGTTTATTTGACAGGGGGCGAAGGACTGAAGCTTTCTTT. It is translated as CASSLFDRGRRTEAFF. Looking up the rest from reference TRBV28 and TRBJ1-1 gives the full variable domain: DVKVTQSSRYLVKRTGEKVFLECVQDMDHENMFWYRQDPGLGLRLIYFSYDVKMKEKGDIPEGYSVSREKKERFSLILESASTNQTSMYLCASSLFDRGRRTEAFFGQGTRLTVV.